Described below is a single T cell receptor beta chain sequence and its context. The data were taken from a study of T cell changes during pregnancy in multiple sclerosis. TCRdb keeps only in-frame clones here, not all; method: immunoSEQ multiplex PCR. Counted here are under 35,000 clones, more than 75% occurring once; the ten biggest clones make up 6.5% to 8.5%. Germline-derived CDR1 and CDR2 are LGHNA and YSLEER. CDR3 length equals 15 residues. Unmatched junction bases numbered 4, after V lost 0 bases and J lost 8 bases. The chain links TRBV4-3 to TRBJ2-1; TRBD2 matches 10 bases. The receptor was isolated from a female donor with multiple sclerosis, enrolled in a pregnancy study. The material sequenced was CD8+ T cells from peripheral blood mononuclear cells, taken after pregnancy. DNA for the CDR3: TGCGCCAGCAGCCAAGATACTAGCGGGGCGGATGAGCAGTTCTTC. Protein sequence: CASSQDTSGADEQFF.